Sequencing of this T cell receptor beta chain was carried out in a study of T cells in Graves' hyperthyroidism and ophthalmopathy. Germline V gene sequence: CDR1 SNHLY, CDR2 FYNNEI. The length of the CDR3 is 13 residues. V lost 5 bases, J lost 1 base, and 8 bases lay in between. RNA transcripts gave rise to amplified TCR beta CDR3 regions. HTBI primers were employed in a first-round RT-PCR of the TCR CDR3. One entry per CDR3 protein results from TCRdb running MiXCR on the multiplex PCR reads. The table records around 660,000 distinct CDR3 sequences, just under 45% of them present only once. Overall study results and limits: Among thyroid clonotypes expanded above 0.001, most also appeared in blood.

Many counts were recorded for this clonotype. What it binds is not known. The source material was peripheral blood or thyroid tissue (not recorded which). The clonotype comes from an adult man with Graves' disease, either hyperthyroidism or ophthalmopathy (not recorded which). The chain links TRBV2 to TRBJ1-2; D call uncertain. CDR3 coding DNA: TGTGCCAGCAGTCAAGGGTTTAACTATGGCTACACCTTC. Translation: CASSQGFNYGYTF.